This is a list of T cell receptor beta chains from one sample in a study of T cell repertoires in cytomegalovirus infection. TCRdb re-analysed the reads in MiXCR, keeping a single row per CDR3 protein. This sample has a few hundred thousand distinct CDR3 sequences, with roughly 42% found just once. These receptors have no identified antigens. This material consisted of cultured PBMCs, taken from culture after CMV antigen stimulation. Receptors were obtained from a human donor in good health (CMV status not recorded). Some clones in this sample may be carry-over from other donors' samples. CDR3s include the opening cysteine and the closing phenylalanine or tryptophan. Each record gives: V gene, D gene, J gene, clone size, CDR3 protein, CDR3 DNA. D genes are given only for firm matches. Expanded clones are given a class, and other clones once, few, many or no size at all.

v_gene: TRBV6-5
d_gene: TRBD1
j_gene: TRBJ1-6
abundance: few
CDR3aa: CASSSVTGVSPLHF
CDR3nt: TGTGCCAGCAGTTCGGTGACAGGGGTCTCACCCCTCCACTTT

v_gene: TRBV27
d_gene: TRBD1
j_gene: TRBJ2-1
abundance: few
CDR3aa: CASSSQGSNEQFF
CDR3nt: TGTGCCAGCAGTTCACAGGGGAGCAATGAGCAGTTCTTC

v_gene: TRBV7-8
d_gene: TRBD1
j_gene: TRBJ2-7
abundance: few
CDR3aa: CASSFSSSGAHRGQYF
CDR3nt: TGTGCCAGCAGCTTTAGTAGTAGTGGGGCGCACAGGGGACAGTACTTC

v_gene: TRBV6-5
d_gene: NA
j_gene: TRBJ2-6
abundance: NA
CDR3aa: CASSYGGAQGANVLTF
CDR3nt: TGTGCCAGCAGTTACGGGGGGGCGCAAGGGGCCAACGTCCTGACTTTC

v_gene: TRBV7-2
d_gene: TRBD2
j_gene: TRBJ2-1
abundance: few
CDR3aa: CASSTTGTRTYNEQFF
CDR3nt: TGTGCCAGCAGCACAACCGGGACTAGAACCTACAATGAGCAGTTCTTC

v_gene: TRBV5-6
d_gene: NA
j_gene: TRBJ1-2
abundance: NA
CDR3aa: CASSLSGRDGYTF
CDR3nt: TGTGCCAGCAGCTTGTCGGGGAGGGACGGCTACACCTTC

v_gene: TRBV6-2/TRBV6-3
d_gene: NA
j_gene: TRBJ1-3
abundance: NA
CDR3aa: CASSHPRSGNTIYF
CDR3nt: TGTGCCAGCAGTCACCCTCGGTCTGGAAACACCATATATTTT

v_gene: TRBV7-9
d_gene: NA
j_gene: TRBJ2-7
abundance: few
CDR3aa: CASSHLAIAETYEQYF
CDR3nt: TGTGCCAGCAGCCACCTAGCAATAGCGGAGACCTACGAGCAGTACTTC

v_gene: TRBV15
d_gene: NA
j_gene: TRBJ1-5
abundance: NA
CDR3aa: CATSRERAGNQPQHF
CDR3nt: TGTGCCACCAGCAGAGAAAGGGCGGGAAATCAGCCCCAGCATTTT

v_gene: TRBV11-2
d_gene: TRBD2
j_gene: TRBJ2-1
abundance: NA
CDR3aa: CASSSTSGSIEQFF
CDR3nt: TGTGCCAGCAGCTCGACTAGCGGGAGTATTGAGCAGTTCTTC

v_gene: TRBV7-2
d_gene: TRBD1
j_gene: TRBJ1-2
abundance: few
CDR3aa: CASSARTGESGYTF
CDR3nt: TGTGCCAGCAGCGCTCGGACAGGGGAGTCAGGCTACACCTTC